This is a list of T cell receptor beta chains from one sample in a study of technical replicates of blood from a handful of donors. Data came from immunoSEQ multiplex PCR; TCRdb stores just in-frame clones and leaves some out. The repertoire holds tens of thousands of clones, with roughly 93% as singletons. Sequencing input: T cells isolated from PBMCs. All receptors derive from a human donor in good health. CDR3s include the opening cysteine and the closing phenylalanine or tryptophan. A D gene is named only where the DNA matches it firmly. Size is stated for part of the rows, as once, few or many counts, or as a class when the clone is expanded.

>TRBJ2-7|NA|TRBD1|TRBV6-6
CASSRYQGAYEQYF
TGTGCCAGCAGTCGATATCAGGGGGCCTACGAGCAGTACTTC
>TRBJ2-2|NA|TRBD1|TRBV9
CASSVETGVNTGELFF
TGTGCCAGCAGCGTAGAGACAGGGGTAAACACCGGGGAGCTGTTTTTT
>TRBJ2-1|NA|TRBD2|TRBV10-3
CAISPREGGNEQFF
TGTGCCATCTCCCCGCGGGAGGGAGGCAATGAGCAGTTCTTC
>TRBJ2-3|NA|NA|TRBV9
CASSVVLNTDTQYF
TGTGCCAGCAGCGTAGTCCTTAACACAGATACGCAGTATTTT
>TRBJ1-1|NA|NA|TRBV19
CASSTDPGNTEAFF
TGTGCCAGTAGTACCGACCCGGGGAACACTGAAGCTTTCTTT
>TRBJ2-7|NA|TRBD1|TRBV6-5
CATGTGAGYEQYF
TGTGCCACCGGGACAGGGGCCGGCTACGAGCAGTACTTC
>TRBJ2-7|NA|NA|TRBV5-1
CASSSPQGDEQYF
TGCGCCAGCAGCTCGCCGCAGGGTGACGAGCAGTACTTC
>TRBJ1-5|NA|NA|TRBV2
CASTREGDQPQHF
TGTGCCAGCACTCGAGAGGGGGATCAGCCCCAGCATTTT
>TRBJ1-2|NA|TRBD1|TRBV11-2
CASSFGTGGYGYTF
TGTGCCAGCAGCTTTGGGACAGGAGGGTATGGCTACACCTTC
>TRBJ2-7|NA|TRBD1|TRBV19
CASSRTTGDYEQYF
TGTGCCAGTAGTCGGACGACAGGGGACTACGAGCAGTACTTC
>TRBJ2-1|NA|NA|TRBV30
CACTSPSSYNEQFF
TGTGCCTGTACTAGCCCGAGCTCCTACAATGAGCAGTTCTTC
>TRBJ1-5|NA|NA|TRBV5-6
CASSLWGGLISNQPQHF
TGTGCCAGCAGCTTGTGGGGGGGCCTAATAAGCAATCAGCCCCAGCATTTT
>TRBJ2-7|NA|TRBD1|TRBV7-2
CASSPGTVSYEQYF
TGTGCCAGCAGCCCGGGGACAGTCTCCTACGAGCAGTACTTC
>TRBJ2-5|NA|NA|TRBV6-5
CASSPGNLQETQYF
TGTGCCAGCAGCCCCGGGAACCTCCAAGAGACCCAGTACTTC
>TRBJ2-7|NA|NA|TRBV25-1
CASSEGLLYEQYF
TGTGCCAGCAGCGAAGGGCTGCTCTACGAGCAGTACTTC
>TRBJ2-7|NA|TRBD1|TRBV30
CAWGTGSSYEQYF
TGTGCCTGGGGGACAGGGAGCTCCTACGAGCAGTACTTC
>TRBJ2-3|NA|NA|TRBV9
CASSVGGDETDTQYF
TGTGCCAGCAGCGTAGGGGGCGACGAGACAGATACGCAGTATTTT
>TRBJ2-3|NA|TRBD1|TRBV28
CASSSQTGVDRDTQYF
TGTGCCAGCAGTTCCCAGACAGGGGTGGACAGAGATACGCAGTATTTT
>TRBJ2-1|NA|TRBD1|TRBV28
CASSSGGYNEQFF
TGTGCCAGCAGTTCAGGGGGCTACAATGAGCAGTTCTTC
>TRBJ2-1|NA|NA|TRBV5-1
CASSLSPAGETYNEQFF
TGCGCCAGCAGCCTATCCCCAGCCGGGGAGACCTACAATGAGCAGTTCTTC
>TRBJ2-7|NA|TRBD2|TRBV28
CASTSGSYYEQYF
TGTGCCAGCACTAGCGGGAGTTACTACGAGCAGTACTTC
>TRBJ1-1|NA|TRBD1|TRBV28
CASSRDRNTEAFF
TGTGCCAGCAGTCGGGACAGGAACACTGAAGCTTTCTTT
>TRBJ2-7|NA|TRBD2|TRBV4-2
CASSQDTAGASYEQYF
TGTGCCAGCAGCCAAGATACAGCGGGGGCCTCCTACGAGCAGTACTTC
>TRBJ2-7|NA|TRBD2|TRBV7-9
CASSLKREEHEQYF
TGTGCCAGCAGCCTTAAGCGGGAGGAGCACGAGCAGTACTTC
>TRBJ2-5|NA|NA|TRBV15
CATSLLSGDQETQYF
TGTGCCACCAGTTTGCTCTCCGGGGACCAAGAGACCCAGTACTTC
>TRBJ2-7|NA|NA|TRBV27
CASSFFSGPTSYEQYF
TGTGCCAGCAGTTTTTTTAGCGGACCGACTTCCTACGAGCAGTACTTC
>TRBJ1-1|few|NA|TRBV7-9
CASSLAQDTEAFF
TGTGCCAGCAGCTTAGCGCAGGACACTGAAGCTTTCTTT
>TRBJ2-7|NA|NA|TRBV2
CASSEGGSHYEQYF
TGTGCCAGCAGTGAAGGGGGCAGCCACTACGAGCAGTACTTC
>TRBJ2-5|NA|NA|TRBV10-1
CASSEGAGNQETQYF
TGCGCCAGCAGTGAGGGAGCCGGGAACCAAGAGACCCAGTACTTC
>TRBJ2-5|NA|TRBD2|TRBV7-9
CASSFASGQETQYF
TGTGCCAGCAGCTTTGCTAGCGGACAAGAGACCCAGTACTTC
>TRBJ1-2|NA|TRBD1|TRBV5-6
CASSSLPGGGGYTF
TGTGCCAGCAGCTCCCTCCCAGGGGGCGGTGGCTACACCTTC
>TRBJ2-1|NA|NA|TRBV4-2
CASSQELLTYNEQFF
TGTGCCAGCAGCCAAGAGCTCCTAACCTACAATGAGCAGTTCTTC
>TRBJ2-1|NA|TRBD2|TRBV27
CASKPSGIYEQFF
TGTGCCAGCAAGCCTAGCGGGATATATGAGCAGTTCTTC
>TRBJ1-3|NA|NA|TRBV5-4
CASSLGGDSGNTIYF
TGTGCCAGCAGCTTGGGGGGGGACTCTGGAAACACCATATATTTT
>TRBJ1-2|NA|NA|TRBV25-1
CASSEWGGADGYTF
TGTGCCAGCAGTGAATGGGGGGGGGCTGATGGCTACACCTTC
>TRBJ2-7|NA|NA|TRBV27
CASSPAGYEQYF
TGTGCCAGCAGCCCCGCCGGTTACGAGCAGTACTTC
>TRBJ1-1|NA|NA|TRBV5-1
CASSFGGTEAFF
TGCGCCAGCAGCTTTGGGGGGACTGAAGCTTTCTTT
>TRBJ2-5|NA|NA|TRBV5-1
CASSLFGGGQETQYF
TGCGCCAGCAGCTTGTTCGGGGGAGGCCAAGAGACCCAGTACTTC
>TRBJ2-3|NA|NA|TRBV5-1
CASSPSGVADTQYF
TGCGCCAGCAGCCCTTCGGGAGTCGCAGATACGCAGTATTTT
>TRBJ1-2|NA|NA|TRBV5-6
CASSSTSRTIHGYTF
TGTGCCAGCAGCTCGACCTCACGGACAATACATGGCTACACCTTC
>TRBJ2-3|NA|TRBD1|TRBV15
CATSRLRDRGLRTDTQYF
TGTGCCACCAGCCGGCTTCGGGACAGGGGGCTTCGGACAGATACGCAGTATTTT
>TRBJ2-3|NA|NA|TRBV6-1
CASSERRGGGTDTQYF
TGTGCCAGCAGTGAAAGAAGGGGAGGTGGCACAGATACGCAGTATTTT
>TRBJ1-5|NA|TRBD1|TRBV18
CASSPKGQGAQPQHF
TGTGCCAGCTCACCAAAAGGACAGGGGGCCCAGCCCCAGCATTTT
>TRBJ2-5|NA|NA|TRBV27
CASSLSSEETQYF
TGTGCCAGCAGTTTATCTTCAGAAGAGACCCAGTACTTC
>TRBJ2-3|NA|NA|TRBV5-4
CASSLERGWGTDTQYF
TGTGCCAGCAGCTTGGAGAGGGGGTGGGGCACAGATACGCAGTATTTT
>TRBJ2-7|NA|NA|TRBV27
CASSLGGGLNEQYF
TGTGCCAGCAGTTTAGGCGGGGGCCTTAACGAGCAGTACTTC
>TRBJ2-7|NA|TRBD1|TRBV5-1
CASSLFGTGPYEQYF
TGCGCCAGCAGCTTGTTCGGGACAGGGCCCTACGAGCAGTACTTC
>TRBJ2-7|NA|NA|TRBV28
CASTLIGGRPAYEQYF
TGTGCCAGCACCCTCATCGGGGGACGTCCGGCCTACGAGCAGTACTTC
>TRBJ2-1|NA|NA|TRBV27
CASSLWGGGRSYNEQFF
TGTGCCAGCAGTTTGTGGGGAGGTGGACGCTCCTACAATGAGCAGTTCTTC
>TRBJ2-7|once|TRBD1|TRBV27
CASSPPGLTGDEQYF
TGTGCCAGCAGCCCCCCGGGGCTGACAGGGGACGAGCAGTACTTC
>TRBJ1-2|NA|NA|TRBV5-4
CASSLWLQKTFYGYTF
TGTGCCAGCAGCCTGTGGCTACAGAAAACTTTCTATGGCTACACCTTC
>TRBJ1-5|NA|NA|TRBV19
CASSITGYSNQPQHF
TGTGCCAGTAGTATAACGGGATATAGCAATCAGCCCCAGCATTTT
>TRBJ2-7|few|NA|TRBV27
CASSLGGRSEQYF
TGTGCCAGCAGTTTAGGAGGAAGGAGCGAGCAGTACTTC